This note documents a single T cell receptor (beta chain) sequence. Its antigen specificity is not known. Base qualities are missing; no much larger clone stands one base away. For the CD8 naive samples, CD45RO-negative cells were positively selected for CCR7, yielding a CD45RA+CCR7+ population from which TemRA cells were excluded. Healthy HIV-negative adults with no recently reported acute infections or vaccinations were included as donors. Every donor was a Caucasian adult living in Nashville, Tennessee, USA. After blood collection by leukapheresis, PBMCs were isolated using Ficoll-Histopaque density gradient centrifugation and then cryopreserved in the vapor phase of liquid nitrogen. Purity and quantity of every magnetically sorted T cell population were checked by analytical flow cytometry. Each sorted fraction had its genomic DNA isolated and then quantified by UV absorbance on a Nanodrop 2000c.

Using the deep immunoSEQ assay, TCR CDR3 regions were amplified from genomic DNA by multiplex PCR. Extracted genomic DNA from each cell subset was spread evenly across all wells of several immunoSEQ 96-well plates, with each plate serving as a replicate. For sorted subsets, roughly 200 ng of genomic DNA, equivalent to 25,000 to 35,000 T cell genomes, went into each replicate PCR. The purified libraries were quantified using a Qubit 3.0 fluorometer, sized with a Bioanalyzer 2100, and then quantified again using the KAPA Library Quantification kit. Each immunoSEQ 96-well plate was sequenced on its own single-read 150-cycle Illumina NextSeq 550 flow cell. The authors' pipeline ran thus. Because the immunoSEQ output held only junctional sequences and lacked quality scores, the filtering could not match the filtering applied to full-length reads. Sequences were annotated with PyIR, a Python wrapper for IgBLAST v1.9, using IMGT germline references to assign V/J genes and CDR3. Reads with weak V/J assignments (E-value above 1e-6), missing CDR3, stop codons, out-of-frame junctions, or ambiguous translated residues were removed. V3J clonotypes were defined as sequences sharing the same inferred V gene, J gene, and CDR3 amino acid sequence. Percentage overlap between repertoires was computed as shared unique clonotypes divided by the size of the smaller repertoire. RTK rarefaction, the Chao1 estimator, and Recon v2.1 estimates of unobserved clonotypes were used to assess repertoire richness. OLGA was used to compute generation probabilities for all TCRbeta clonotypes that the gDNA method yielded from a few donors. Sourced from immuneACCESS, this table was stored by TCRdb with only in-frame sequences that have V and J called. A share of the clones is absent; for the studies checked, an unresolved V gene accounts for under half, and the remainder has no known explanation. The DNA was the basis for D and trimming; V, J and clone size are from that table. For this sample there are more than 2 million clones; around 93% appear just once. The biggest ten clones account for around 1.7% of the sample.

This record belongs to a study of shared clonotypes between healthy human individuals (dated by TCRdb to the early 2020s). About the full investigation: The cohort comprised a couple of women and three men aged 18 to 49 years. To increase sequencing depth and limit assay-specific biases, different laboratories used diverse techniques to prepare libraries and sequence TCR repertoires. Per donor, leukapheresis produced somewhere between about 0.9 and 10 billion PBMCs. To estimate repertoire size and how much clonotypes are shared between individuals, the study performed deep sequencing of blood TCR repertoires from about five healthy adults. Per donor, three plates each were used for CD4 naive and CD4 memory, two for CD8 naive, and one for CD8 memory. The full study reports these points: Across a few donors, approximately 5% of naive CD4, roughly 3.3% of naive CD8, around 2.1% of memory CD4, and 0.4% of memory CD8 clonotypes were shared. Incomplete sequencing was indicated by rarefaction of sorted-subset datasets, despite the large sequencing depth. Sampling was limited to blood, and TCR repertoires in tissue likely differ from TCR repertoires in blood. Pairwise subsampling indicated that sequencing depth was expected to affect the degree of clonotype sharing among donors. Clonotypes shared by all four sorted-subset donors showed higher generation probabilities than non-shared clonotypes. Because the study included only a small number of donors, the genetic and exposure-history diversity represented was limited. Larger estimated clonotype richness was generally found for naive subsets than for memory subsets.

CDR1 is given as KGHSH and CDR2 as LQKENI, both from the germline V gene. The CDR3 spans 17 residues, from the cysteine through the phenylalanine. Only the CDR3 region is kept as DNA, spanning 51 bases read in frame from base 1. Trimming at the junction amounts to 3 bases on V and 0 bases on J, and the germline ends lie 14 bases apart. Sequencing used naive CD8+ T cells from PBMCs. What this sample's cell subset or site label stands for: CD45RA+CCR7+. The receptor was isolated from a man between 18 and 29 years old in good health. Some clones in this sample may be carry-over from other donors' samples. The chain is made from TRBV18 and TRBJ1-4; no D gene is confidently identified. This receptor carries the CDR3 CASSPVSRVSTNEKLFF. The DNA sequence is TGTGCCAGCTCACCGGTATCGAGGGTATCAACTAATGAAAAACTGTTTTTT.